This T cell receptor (beta chain) appears in the sequencing data of a study of blood T cell repertoires in COVID-19. Study-wide context: Italy, Spain and the United States were the sources of the convalescent and acute COVID-19 samples.

In the authors' methods: Reference gene primers were amplified, and this amplification served to estimate nucleated cell counts. The protocol was immunoSEQ multiplex PCR, while the TCRdb copy is restricted to in-frame clones and leaves out a portion. D and trimming come from the DNA, and the V and J calls and clone size come from that table. The sample shows more than 85,000 clones, 80% to 90% of them seen only once. Specimen: peripheral blood. The clonotype originates from a woman in her sixties or seventies with acute or convalescent COVID-19.

This CDR3 is CAISGQRGAGLYNEQFF. CDR3 nucleotides: TGTGCCATCAGTGGCCAGCGGGGGGCCGGGTTGTACAATGAGCAGTTCTTC. The chain uses TRBV10-3 and TRBJ2-1; 9 bases line up with TRBD2. The J segment lost 4 bases and the V segment lost 4 bases, leaving 11 bases of the junction unmatched. This CDR3 contains 17 residues. Germline V gene data show CDR1 as ENHRY and CDR2 as SYGVKD.